One TCR beta chain is described in this entry. A much larger clone differs from this one at a single base, so this may be a read error. With a J-beta primer mix and a sample-barcoded 5' primer, a second PCR ran about 6 to 11 cycles. Samples each returned at least 2.5 million CDR3-containing paired-end reads. Each CDR3 protein gets one entry after TCRdb re-called the 5' RACE reads with MiXCR. The repertoire has 1.2 million to 1.5 million distinct CDR3 sequences, 59% of them found once; the top ten carry 5.5% to 8%. The CDR3 has 12 amino acids. The germline gives CDR1 MNHEY, CDR2 SVGAGI. J was trimmed by 3 bases and V by 10 bases; bases with no gene match: 5. This entry belongs to a study of blood T cells in healthy people across ages.

Sequenced sample: blood. The TCR sequence derives from a man between 18 and 35 years old in good health. This chain joins TRBV6-5 and TRBJ1-2, with 7 bases that match TRBD1. The CDR3 DNA reads TGTGCCACCAGCGGGACAGACTATGGCTACACCTTC. This sequence encodes CATSGTDYGYTF.